The source of this T cell receptor beta chain is a study of CD8+CD57+ T cells in acquired aplastic anemia. Study in general: Quantities of DNA derived from sorted CD4+ and CD8+ cells averaged 3.2 ug. General study findings and limits: Patients and controls were not found to differ significantly in CD8+ Simpson's diversity. Patients and controls had in common twenty-nine CD8+ CDR3 sequences.

The length of the CDR3 is 13 residues. Germline loops: CDR1 MNHEY, CDR2 SMNVEV (reference sequence). CDR3 and TCR beta VDJ profiling relied on genomic DNA as the template. TCRdb recomputed calls from the reads with MiXCR, one row per CDR3 protein. This sample has 200,000 or so distinct CDR3 sequences, with 64% found just once. As regards this clonotype: No antigen is known for it. A clone one base away is much larger, so this may be a read error.

Sequenced sample: sorted CD4+, CD8+, or CD8+CD57+ T cells (not recorded which) from PBMCs. This clonotype was obtained from a human donor with severe aplastic anemia or a healthy control (not recorded which). The chain uses TRBV27 and TRBJ2-7, with D hard to call. CDR3 nucleotide sequence: TGTGTCAGCAGTTTTCAAGGGTCCTACGAGCAGTACTTC. Its protein is CVSSFQGSYEQYF.